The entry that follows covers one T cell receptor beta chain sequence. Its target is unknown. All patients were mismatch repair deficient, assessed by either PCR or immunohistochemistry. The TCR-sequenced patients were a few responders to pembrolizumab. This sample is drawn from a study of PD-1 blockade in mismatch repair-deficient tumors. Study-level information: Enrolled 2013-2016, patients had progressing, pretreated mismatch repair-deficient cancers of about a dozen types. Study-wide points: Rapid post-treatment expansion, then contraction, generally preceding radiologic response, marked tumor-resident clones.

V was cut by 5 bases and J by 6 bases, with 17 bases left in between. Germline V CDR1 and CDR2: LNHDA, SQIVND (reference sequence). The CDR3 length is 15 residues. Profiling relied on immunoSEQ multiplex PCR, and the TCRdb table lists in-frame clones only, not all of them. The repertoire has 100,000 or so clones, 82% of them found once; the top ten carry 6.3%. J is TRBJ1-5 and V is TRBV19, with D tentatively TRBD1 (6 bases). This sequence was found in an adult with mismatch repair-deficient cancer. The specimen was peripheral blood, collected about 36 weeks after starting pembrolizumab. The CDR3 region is CASSPEGDYGQPQHF. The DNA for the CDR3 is TGTGCCAGTAGTCCGGAGGGGGACTACGGTCAGCCCCAGCATTTT.